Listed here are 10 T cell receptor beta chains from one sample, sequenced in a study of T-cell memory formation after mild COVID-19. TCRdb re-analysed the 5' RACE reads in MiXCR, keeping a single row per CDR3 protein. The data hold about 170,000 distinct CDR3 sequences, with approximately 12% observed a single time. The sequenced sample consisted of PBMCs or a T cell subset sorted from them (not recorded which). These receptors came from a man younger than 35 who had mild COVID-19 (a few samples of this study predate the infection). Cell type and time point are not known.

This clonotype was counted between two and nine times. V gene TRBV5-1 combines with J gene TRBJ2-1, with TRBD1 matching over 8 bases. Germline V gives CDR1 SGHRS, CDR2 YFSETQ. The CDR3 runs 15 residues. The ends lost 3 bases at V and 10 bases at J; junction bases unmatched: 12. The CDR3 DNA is TGCGCCAGCAGCTCTCAACCGGGACAGGCGTACGAGCAGTTCTTC. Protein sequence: CASSSQPGQAYEQFF.

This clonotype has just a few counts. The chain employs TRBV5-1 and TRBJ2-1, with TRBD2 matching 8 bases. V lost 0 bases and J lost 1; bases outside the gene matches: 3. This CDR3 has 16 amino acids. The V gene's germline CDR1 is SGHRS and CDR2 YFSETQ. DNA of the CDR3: TGCGCCAGCAGCTTGGAGCGGGGGAATTCCTACAATGAGCAGTTCTTC. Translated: CASSLERGNSYNEQFF.

In DNA, the CDR3 is TGCAGCTTTTCCCCTAGCGGGGGGCTCTACCGTCAAGAGACCCAGTACTTC. Protein: CSFSPSGGLYRQETQYF. This chain joins TRBV29-1 and TRBJ2-5, with 11 bases fitting TRBD2. V shed 8 bases and J 2 bases; nucleotides not matched to a gene: 16. The CDR3 contains 17 residues. Germline lookup yields CDR1 SQVTM and CDR2 ANQGSEA.

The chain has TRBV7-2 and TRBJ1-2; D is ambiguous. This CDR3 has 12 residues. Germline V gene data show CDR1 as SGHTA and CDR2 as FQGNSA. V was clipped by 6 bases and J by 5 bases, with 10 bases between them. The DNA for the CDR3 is TGTGCCAGCAGGAAAGACCAATATGGCTACACCTTC. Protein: CASRKDQYGYTF.

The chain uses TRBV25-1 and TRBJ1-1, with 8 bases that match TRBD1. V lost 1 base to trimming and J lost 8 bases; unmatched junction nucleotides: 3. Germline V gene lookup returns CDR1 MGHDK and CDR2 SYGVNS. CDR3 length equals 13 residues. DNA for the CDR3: TGTGCCAGCAGTGAATGGGGACAGGAAGAAGCTTTCTTT. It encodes CASSEWGQEEAFF.

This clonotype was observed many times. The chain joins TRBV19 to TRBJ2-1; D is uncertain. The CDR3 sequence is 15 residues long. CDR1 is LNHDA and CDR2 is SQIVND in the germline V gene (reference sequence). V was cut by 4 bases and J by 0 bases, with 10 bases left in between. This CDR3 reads CASSNLRGSYNEQFF. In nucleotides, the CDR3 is TGTGCCAGTAGTAACCTCCGCGGCTCCTACAATGAGCAGTTCTTC. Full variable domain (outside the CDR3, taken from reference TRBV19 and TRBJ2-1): DGGITQSPKYLFRKEGQNVTLSCEQNLNHDAMYWYRQDPGQGLRLIYYSQIVNDFQKGDIAEGYSVSREKKESFPLTVTSAQKNPTAFYLCASSNLRGSYNEQFFGPGTRLTVL.

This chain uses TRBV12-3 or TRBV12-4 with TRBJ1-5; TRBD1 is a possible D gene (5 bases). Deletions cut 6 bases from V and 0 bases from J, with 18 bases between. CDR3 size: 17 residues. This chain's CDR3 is CASSPRSGGYSNQPQHF. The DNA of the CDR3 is TGTGCCAGCAGCCCGAGGAGCGGGGGGTATAGCAATCAGCCCCAGCATTTT.

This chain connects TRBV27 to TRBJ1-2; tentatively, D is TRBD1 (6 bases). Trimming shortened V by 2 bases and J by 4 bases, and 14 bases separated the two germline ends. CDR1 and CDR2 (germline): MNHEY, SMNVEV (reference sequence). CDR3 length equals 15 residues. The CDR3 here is CASSLHGGGTYGYTF. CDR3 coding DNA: TGTGCCAGCAGTTTACACGGGGGCGGCACCTATGGCTACACCTTC.

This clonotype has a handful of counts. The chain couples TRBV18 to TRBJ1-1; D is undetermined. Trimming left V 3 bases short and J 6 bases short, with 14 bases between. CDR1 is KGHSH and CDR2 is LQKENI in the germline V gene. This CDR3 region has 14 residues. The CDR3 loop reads CASSPVGRVAEAFF. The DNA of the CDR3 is TGTGCCAGCTCACCCGTAGGAAGGGTCGCTGAAGCTTTCTTT.

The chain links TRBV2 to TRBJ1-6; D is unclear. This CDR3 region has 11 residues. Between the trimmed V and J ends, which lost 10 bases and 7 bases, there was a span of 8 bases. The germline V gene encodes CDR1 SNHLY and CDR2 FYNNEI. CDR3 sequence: CATAGNSPLHF. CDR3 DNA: TGTGCCACTGCGGGCAATTCACCCCTCCACTTT.